The text below deals with one T cell receptor (beta chain). With 3 bases clipped from V and 3 bases from J, the junction kept 7 bases outside the gene matches. The CDR3 totals 16 residues. Germline CDR1 and CDR2: MDHEN and SYDVKM. This sample stems from a study of shared clonotypes between healthy human individuals. Deep level was the assay's run setting. Sequencing used immunoSEQ multiplex PCR; TCRdb keeps in-frame clones, though not all of them. The profile covers approximately 2.1 million clones, with just over 90% appearing a single time and around 0.4% taken by the ten largest. The sequencing sample was made of naive CD4+ T cells from PBMCs. Subset described: CD45RA+ positively selected. The TCR was taken from a man aged 18 to 29 in good health. Some clones in this sample may be carry-over from other donors' samples. The J gene is TRBJ2-3, the V gene TRBV28, with 9 bases identical to TRBD2. The chain's CDR3 is CASSFPGAGGTDTQYF. CDR3 DNA: TGTGCCAGCAGTTTTCCTGGGGCGGGAGGGACAGATACGCAGTATTTT.